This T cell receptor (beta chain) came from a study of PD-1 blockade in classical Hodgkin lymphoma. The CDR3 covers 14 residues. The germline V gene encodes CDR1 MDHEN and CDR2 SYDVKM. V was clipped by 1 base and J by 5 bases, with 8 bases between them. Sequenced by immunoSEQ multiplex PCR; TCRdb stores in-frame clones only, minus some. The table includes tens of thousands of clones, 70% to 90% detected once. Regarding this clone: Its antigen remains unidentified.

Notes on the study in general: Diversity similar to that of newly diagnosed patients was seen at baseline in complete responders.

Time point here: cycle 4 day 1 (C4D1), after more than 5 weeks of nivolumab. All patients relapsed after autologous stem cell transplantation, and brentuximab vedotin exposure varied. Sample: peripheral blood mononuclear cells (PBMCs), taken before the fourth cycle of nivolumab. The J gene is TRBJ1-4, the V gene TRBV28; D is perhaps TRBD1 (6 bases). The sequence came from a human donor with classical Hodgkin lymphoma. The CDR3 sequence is CASSLLDRNEKLFF. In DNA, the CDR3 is TGTGCCAGCAGTTTATTGGACAGAAATGAAAAACTGTTTTTT. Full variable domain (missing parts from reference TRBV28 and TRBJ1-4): DVKVTQSSRYLVKRTGEKVFLECVQDMDHENMFWYRQDPGLGLRLIYFSYDVKMKEKGDIPEGYSVSREKKERFSLILESASTNQTSMYLCASSLLDRNEKLFFGSGTQLSVL.